The sequence of this TCR beta chain was determined in a study of cytomegalovirus exposure and HLA in healthy donors. Overall study results and limits: Whilst most TCR sequences proved rare, a subset of public TCRs occurred across many donors. Owing to their indistinguishability, certain V segments, notably TRBV6-2 and TRBV6-3, were excluded. TCR beta chains numbering 150 to 200 were designated cytomegalovirus-associated. Per published accounts, TCR beta sequences correctly predicted the HLA-A and HLA-B alleles of most subjects.

Primers for the PCR totalled 60 Vbeta and 13 Jbeta. The protocol was immunoSEQ multiplex PCR, while the TCRdb copy is restricted to in-frame clones and leaves out a portion. The table has roughly 220,000 clones, around four fifths seen once; the top ten hold around 2.7%. This clone was counted only a few times. Its antigen is currently unknown. The germline gene is not matched at one end of the junction; a read error may be the cause. The CDR3 contains 13 residues. CDR1 is SEHNR and CDR2 is FQNEAQ in the germline V gene (reference sequence). Sequenced: PBMCs. This sequence originates from a woman aged 35 to 49 in good health and CMV-seronegative. V is TRBV7-9 and J is TRBJ1-2; 7 bases fit TRBD1. CDR3 coding DNA: TGTTCCAGCAGCTCGACAGGGTACATTGGCTACACCTTC. Protein sequence: CSSSSTGYIGYTF.